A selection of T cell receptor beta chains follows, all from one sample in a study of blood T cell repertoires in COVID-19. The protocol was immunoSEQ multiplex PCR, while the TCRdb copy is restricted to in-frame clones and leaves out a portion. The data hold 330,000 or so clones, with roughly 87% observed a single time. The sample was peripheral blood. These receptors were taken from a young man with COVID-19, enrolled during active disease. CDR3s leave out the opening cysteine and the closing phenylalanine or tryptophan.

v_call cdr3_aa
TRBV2 ASSHSSGGAVGELF
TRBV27 ASSSGQGTYGYT
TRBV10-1 ASSESESDRVDSPLH
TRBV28 ASSPGLGWEKLF
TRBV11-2 ASSLVRNTEAF
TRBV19 ASSIGWRTSDTQY
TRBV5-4 ASSPRLAGLETQY
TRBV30 AWSRGANYGYT
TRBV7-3 ASSPGTGGSPLH
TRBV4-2 ASSQGRLSYEQY
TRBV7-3 ASSFLGQADYEQY
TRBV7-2 ASSRRTGDYGYT
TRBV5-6 ASTGYDSPLH
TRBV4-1 ASSQDPTSQGATQY
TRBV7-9 ASSLEGGLFGGYT
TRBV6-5 ASSPEQYNSPLH
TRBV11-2 ASNPTGIYYEQY
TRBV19 ATAGTPRWETQY
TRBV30 ACPSSAYNEQF
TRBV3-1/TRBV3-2 ASSQRLGQTNEKLF
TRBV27 ASSLRGQRSSYEQY
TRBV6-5 ASSPNSFEQY
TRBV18 ASSPPGPQQPQH